One sample yielded the 17 T cell receptor beta chains listed below, sequenced in a study of vaccination and CD4 T cells after COVID-19. Sequencing of cultured CD4+ T cell DNA used the Oncomine TCR Beta short-read assay. TCRdb ran MiXCR on the PCR reads and lists one entry per CDR3 protein. The table shows some 10,000 distinct CDR3 sequences, with 42% occurring only once. The treatment here: approximately 9-day PBMC culture with coronavirus spike peptide pools or control peptides (ViraFEST assay). These receptors lack a known antigen. The sequencing input was CD4+ T cells from blood, cultured in vitro. The origin of the receptors is a human donor who had recovered from COVID-19.

The CDR3 nucleotides are TGTGCCTGGAGTCAATATAGCGGGGGGGCCGCCGGGGAGCTGTTTTTT. Translating it yields CAWSQYSGGAAGELFF. The chain carries TRBV30 and TRBJ2-2; TRBD2 matches at 11 bases. After removal of 2 bases from V and 6 bases from J, the junction contained 8 bases not matched to a gene. CDR1 and CDR2 (germline): GTSNPN, SVGIG (reference sequence). The CDR3 runs 16 residues. The entire variable domain, with the rest obtained from reference TRBV30 and TRBJ2-2, is as follows: SQTIHQWPATLVQPVGSPLSLECTVEGTSNPNLYWYRQAAGRGLQLLFYSVGIGQISSEVPQNLSASRPQDRQFILSSKKLLLSDSGFYLCAWSQYSGGAAGELFFGEGSRLTVL.

This clonotype was picked up a small number of times. V gene TRBV3-1 combines with J gene TRBJ2-1; no definite D call. Germline-derived CDR1 and CDR2 are LGHDT and YNNKEL (reference sequence). CDR3 length: 13 amino acids. V shed 3 bases and J shed 10 bases, with 13 bases lying between them. The CDR3 here is CASSHLILREQFF. CDR3 in DNA: TGTGCCAGCAGCCATCTTATACTGCGAGAGCAGTTCTTC.

This rearrangement joins TRBV10-3 to TRBJ1-2, with 7 positions matching TRBD1. The V segment lost 5 bases and the J segment 2 bases; nucleotides outside the gene matches: 2. Germline lookup yields CDR1 ENHRY and CDR2 SYGVKD. The CDR3 length is 13 residues. CDR3 nucleotide sequence: TGTGCCATCAGTCTGGGACAGAACTATGGCTACACCTTC. This translates into CAISLGQNYGYTF.

The gene calls are TRBV24-1 and TRBJ2-3; TRBD2 matches at 7 bases. The V gene's germline CDR1 is KGHDR and CDR2 SFDVKD. The CDR3 runs to 16 residues. The junction had 8 bases not matched to a gene; V was cut back by 3 bases and J by 3 bases. The DNA of the CDR3 is TGTGCCACCAGTGATCCCCGGGTGGGGGGGACAGATACGCAGTATTTT. It specifies CATSDPRVGGTDTQYF.

This clonotype appeared a few times. The J gene is TRBJ2-1, the V gene TRBV7-7; 8 bases match TRBD1. V was pared by 1 base and J by 7 bases, with 9 bases of the junction left unmatched. Germline V gene lookup returns CDR1 SSHAT and CDR2 FNYEAQ (reference sequence). The CDR3 runs 16 residues. CDR3 DNA: TGTGCCAGCAGCTTAGTGGCGACAGGGGTTTATAATGAGCAGTTCTTC. Protein product: CASSLVATGVYNEQFF.

The rearrangement joins TRBV12-3 or TRBV12-4 to TRBJ2-7, with D unclear. CDR3 length: 11 residues. V shed 3 bases and J shed 4 bases, with 4 bases lying between them. In nucleotides, the CDR3 is TGTGCCAGCAGTTTTGGTTACGAGCAGTACTTC. This encodes CASSFGYEQYF.

The chain is built from TRBV12-3 or TRBV12-4 and TRBJ2-5; 8 bases map to TRBD2. J lost 3 bases, V lost 3 bases, and 12 bases had no gene match. CDR3 size: 17 residues. CDR3 sequence: CASSLWETGGPKETQYF. The CDR3 nucleotides read TGTGCCAGCAGTTTGTGGGAAACGGGGGGGCCTAAAGAGACCCAGTACTTC.

The V call is TRBV3-1, the J call TRBJ1-1; D is undetermined. This CDR3 has 13 amino acids. V shed 4 bases and J shed 6 bases, with 12 bases lying between them. Germline V gene data show CDR1 as LGHDT and CDR2 as YNNKEL (reference sequence). CDR3 loop: CASSPNPTAEAFF. The CDR3 nucleotides are TGTGCCAGCAGCCCCAATCCGACGGCTGAAGCTTTCTTT.

In the case of this clonotype: The CDR3 end shows no conserved phenylalanine or tryptophan, and so a read error is likely. V usage is TRBV6-2 or TRBV6-3 and J usage is TRBJ1-2, with no clear D. V was cut by 10 bases and J by 6 bases, with 24 bases left in between. CDR1 and CDR2 (germline): MNHEY, SVGEGT. The CDR3 length is 15 residues. The CDR3 protein is CATRVGRWTTHGYTV. CDR3 sequence (DNA): TGTGCCACTAGGGTAGGGCGATGGACTACTCATGGCTACACCGTC.

V usage is TRBV7-2 and J usage is TRBJ2-5; perhaps TRBD2 as D (7 bases). This CDR3 region has 15 residues. V dropped 0 bases and J dropped 4 bases, with 12 bases sitting between them. Germline-derived CDR1 and CDR2 are SGHTA and FQGNSA. CDR3 coding DNA: TGTGCCAGCAGCTTAGCTGGGGGGGCGGGAGAGACCCAGTACTTC. Translation gives CASSLAGGAGETQYF.

This clonotype was seen a handful of times. The V and J genes are TRBV20-1 and TRBJ2-3; 7 bases line up with TRBD1. V shed 0 bases, J shed 0 bases, and the junction held 3 bases outside the gene matches. Germline V CDR1 and CDR2: DFQATT, SNEGSKA (reference sequence). The CDR3 loop spans 15 amino acids. The CDR3 sequence is CSAREGTASTDTQYF. CDR3 nucleotides: TGCAGTGCTAGAGAGGGGACAGCTAGCACAGATACGCAGTATTTT.

The chain is built from TRBV2 and TRBJ2-5; TRBD2 might be the D (6 bases). The CDR3 sequence is 13 residues long. Germline V gene lookup returns CDR1 SNHLY and CDR2 FYNNEI. V lost 4 bases and J 4 bases, leaving 10 bases between the germline ends. The CDR3 DNA is TGTGCCAGCAGTGGGACTACCCGAGAGACCCAGTACTTC. Its translation is CASSGTTRETQYF. The variable domain in full, completed from reference TRBV2 and TRBJ2-5, reads EPEVTQTPSHQVTQMGQEVILRCVPISNHLYFYWYRQILGQKVEFLVSFYNNEISEKSEIFDDQFSVERPDGSNFTLKIRSTKLEDSAMYFCASSGTTRETQYFGPGTRLLVL.

The CDR3 here is CASSLGLRGYNEQFF. The CDR3 DNA reads TGTGCCAGCAGCTTAGGACTGAGGGGGTACAATGAGCAGTTCTTC. The genes are TRBV11-2 and TRBJ2-1, with a tentative D call TRBD1 (6 bases). CDR3 length: 15 amino acids. V lost 1 base, J lost 4 bases, and 11 bases lay in between. Per germline, CDR1 SGHAT and CDR2 FQNNGV.

The chain has TRBV30 and TRBJ1-1; 7 bases are shared with TRBD1. V trimming: 2 bases; J trimming: 1 base; junction bases outside the gene matches: 10. Germline lookup yields CDR1 GTSNPN and CDR2 SVGIG (reference sequence). CDR3 size: 16 residues. The CDR3 loop reads CAWSRGVTGRNTEAFF. The CDR3 DNA reads TGTGCCTGGAGTAGGGGGGTGACAGGGCGGAACACTGAAGCTTTCTTT.

V gene TRBV4-1 combines with J gene TRBJ1-1, with D possibly TRBD1 on 5 matching bases. The V gene lost 5 bases and the J gene lost 4 bases, with 17 bases spanning the gap. Germline CDR1 reads MGHRA; CDR2 reads YSYEKL. The CDR3 is made up of 15 amino acids. The DNA for the CDR3 is TGCGCCAGCAGCAAATCAGGCAGGGTAGGCACTGAAGCTTTCTTT. It is translated as CASSKSGRVGTEAFF.

The chain is built from TRBV15 and TRBJ1-6, with 7 bases identical to TRBD1. Germline-derived CDR1 and CDR2 are LNHNV and YYDKDF (reference sequence). J was trimmed by 8 bases and V by 4 bases; bases with no gene match: 8. The length of the CDR3 is 15 residues. The CDR3 protein is CATSKGGGRDSPLHF. Here the CDR3 DNA reads TGTGCCACCAGCAAAGGAGGGGGCAGGGATTCACCCCTCCACTTT.

The table lists this clonotype with a few counts. The rearrangement joins TRBV12-3 or TRBV12-4 to TRBJ2-5, with D possibly matching TRBD2 (6 bases). The length of the CDR3 is 15 residues. V was pared by 7 bases and J by 5 bases, with 20 bases between. The CDR3 bases are TGTGCCAGCAACGGGGGTGGGGAAGGAGGCGAGACCCAGTACTTC. Its protein is CASNGGGEGGETQYF.